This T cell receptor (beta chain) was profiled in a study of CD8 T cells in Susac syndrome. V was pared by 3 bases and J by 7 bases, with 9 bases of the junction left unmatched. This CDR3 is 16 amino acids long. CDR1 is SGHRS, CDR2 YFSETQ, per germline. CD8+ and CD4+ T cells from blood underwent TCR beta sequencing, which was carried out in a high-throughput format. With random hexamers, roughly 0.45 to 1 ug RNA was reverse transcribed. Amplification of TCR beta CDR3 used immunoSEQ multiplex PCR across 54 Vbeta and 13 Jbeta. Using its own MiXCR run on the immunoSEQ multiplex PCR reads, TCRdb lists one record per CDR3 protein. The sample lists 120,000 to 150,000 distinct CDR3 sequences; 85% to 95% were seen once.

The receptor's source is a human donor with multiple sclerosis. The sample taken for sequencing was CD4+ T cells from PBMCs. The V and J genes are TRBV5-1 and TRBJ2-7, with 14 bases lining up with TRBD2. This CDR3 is CASSSTSGGDSREQYF. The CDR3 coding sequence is TGCGCCAGCAGCTCGACTAGCGGGGGGGATTCACGGGAGCAGTACTTC.